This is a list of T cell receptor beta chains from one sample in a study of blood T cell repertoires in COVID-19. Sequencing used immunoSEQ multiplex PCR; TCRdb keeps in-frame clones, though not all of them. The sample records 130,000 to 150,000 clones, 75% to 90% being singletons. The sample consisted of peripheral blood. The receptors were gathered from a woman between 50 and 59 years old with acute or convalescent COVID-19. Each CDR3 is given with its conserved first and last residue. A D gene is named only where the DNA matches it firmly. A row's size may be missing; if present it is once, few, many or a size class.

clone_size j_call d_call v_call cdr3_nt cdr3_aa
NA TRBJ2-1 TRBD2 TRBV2 TGTGCCAGCAGGGGACTAGCGGGGGACTATTACAATGAGCAGTTCTTC CASRGLAGDYYNEQFF
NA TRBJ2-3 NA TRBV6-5 TGTGCCAGCAGTTACTCGACAGCTACAGTGACGCAGTATTTT CASSYSTATVTQYF
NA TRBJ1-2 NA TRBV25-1 TGTGCCAGTCAGGCGGGTTATGGCTACACCTTC CASQAGYGYTF
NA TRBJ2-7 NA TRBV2 TGTGCCAGCAGTGGTGGCATAAAGTCCTACGAGCAGTACTTC CASSGGIKSYEQYF
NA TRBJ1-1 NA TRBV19 TGTGCCAGTAGTATCCCACCTACGGGTGAAGCTTTCTTT CASSIPPTGEAFF
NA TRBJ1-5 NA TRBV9 TGTGCCAGCAGCGTAGGCTGGGGCAACAATCAGCCCCAGCATTTT CASSVGWGNNQPQHF
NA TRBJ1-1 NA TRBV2 TGTGCCAGCAGTGTTGGAGGTCGATCTGAAGCTTTCTTT CASSVGGRSEAFF
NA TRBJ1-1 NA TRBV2 TGTGCCAGCAGTGAGTTACAGGGACCCTCCATGAACACTGAAGCTTTCTTT CASSELQGPSMNTEAFF
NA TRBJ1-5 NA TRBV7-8 TGTGCCAGCAGCCTCCCGGATCAGCCCCAGCATTTT CASSLPDQPQHF
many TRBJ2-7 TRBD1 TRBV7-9 TGTGCCAGCAGCTTAGCGGGGACAGGGAACTCCTACGAGCAGTACTTC CASSLAGTGNSYEQYF
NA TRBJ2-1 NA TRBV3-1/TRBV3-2 TGTGCCAGCAGCTCGCCGGGTCGCGGTTCCAATGAGCAGTTCTTC CASSSPGRGSNEQFF
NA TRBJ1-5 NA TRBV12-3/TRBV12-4 TGTGCCAGCAGGGCAGTTAGCAATCAGCCCCAGCATTTT CASRAVSNQPQHF
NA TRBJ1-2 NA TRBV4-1 TGCGCCAGCAACGGCGGGGTCGGCTACACCTTC CASNGGVGYTF
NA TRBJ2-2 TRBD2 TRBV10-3 TGTGCCATCAGTGAGTCGGCGGGGGGATCAACCGGGGAGCTGTTTTTT CAISESAGGSTGELFF
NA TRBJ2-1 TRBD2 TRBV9 TGTGCCAGCAGCGTAGCTACTAGCGGGGGCCTTTCCTACAATGAGCAGTTCTTC CASSVATSGGLSYNEQFF
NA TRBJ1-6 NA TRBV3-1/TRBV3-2 TGTGCCAGCTCTTCCGGGGGGACGTATAATTCACCCCTCCACTTT CASSSGGTYNSPLHF
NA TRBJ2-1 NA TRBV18 TGTGCCAGCTCAGGGCCTACGAGCTCCTACAATGAGCAGTTCTTC CASSGPTSSYNEQFF
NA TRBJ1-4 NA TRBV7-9 TGTGCCAGCAGGGGCAGAAGCGAAAAACTGTTTTTT CASRGRSEKLFF
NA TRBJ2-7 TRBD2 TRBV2 TGTGCCAGCAGTGCCCGCGGGGGGCCCTACGAGCAGTACTTC CASSARGGPYEQYF
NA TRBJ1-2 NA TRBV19 TGTGCCAGTAGTATAAACCGGGGAAGTCGGAACTATGGCTACACCTTC CASSINRGSRNYGYTF
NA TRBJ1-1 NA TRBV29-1 TGCAGCGTTGAGGGCAGGCTTGGCCCCACTGAAGCTTTCTTT CSVEGRLGPTEAFF
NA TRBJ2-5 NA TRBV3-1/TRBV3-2 TGTGCCAGCAGCCCCACAGGGTCCGAGACCCAGTACTTC CASSPTGSETQYF
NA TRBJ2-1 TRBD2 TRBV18 TGTGCCAGCTCACTTCGTTTACCCTTTACTAGCGGGAGCTATGAGCAGTTCTTC CASSLRLPFTSGSYEQFF
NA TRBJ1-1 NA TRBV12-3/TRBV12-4 TGTGCCAGCAGCCCGACAACCATCACTGAAGCTTTCTTT CASSPTTITEAFF
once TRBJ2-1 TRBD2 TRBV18 TGTGCCAGCTCAGGAGGACTAGCGGGGAACAATGAGCAGTTCTTC CASSGGLAGNNEQFF
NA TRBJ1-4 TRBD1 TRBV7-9 TGTGCCAGCAGCTTTTGGGGACAGGATGAAAAACTGTTTTTT CASSFWGQDEKLFF
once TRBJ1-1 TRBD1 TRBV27 TGTGCCAGCAGTTTAATATCGACAGGGAGTGAAGCTTTCTTT CASSLISTGSEAFF